These 23 T cell receptor beta chains were all obtained from the same sample, sequenced in a study of a mutant IDH1 vaccine in newly diagnosed glioma. Time point indicated: week 23, last vaccination. A 20-mer mutant IDH1 peptide at 300 ug was injected subcutaneously with topical imiquimod. Sequenced by immunoSEQ multiplex PCR; TCRdb stores in-frame clones only, minus some. The table lists over 50,000 clones, approximately 87% of them singletons. These receptors have no identified antigens. The specimen comprised PBMCs, sampled from a glioma patient whose treatment included an IDH1 peptide vaccine. The receptors here all came from a man aged 18 to 29 with glioma.

This clone has only a few counts. This CDR3 reads CASSEVRNTEAFF. The CDR3 bases are TGTGCCAGCAGTGAGGTAAGGAACACTGAAGCTTTCTTT. J is TRBJ1-1 and V is TRBV2; D remains unclear. Germline CDR1 reads SNHLY; CDR2 reads FYNNEI. The CDR3 contains 13 residues. V lost 3 bases, J lost 1 base, and 6 bases lay in between.

The chain joins TRBV28 to TRBJ1-1; D remains unclear. The CDR3 sequence is 14 residues long. V shed 3 bases and J shed 1 base, with 9 bases lying between them. Germline values: CDR1 MDHEN, CDR2 SYDVKM. The CDR3 here is CASSFFTPNTEAFF. The CDR3 nucleotides are TGTGCCAGCAGTTTCTTTACACCGAACACTGAAGCTTTCTTT.

This clone was counted once. The J gene is TRBJ2-7, the V gene TRBV5-6, with 7 bases that match TRBD1. The CDR3 has 13 amino acids. The ends lost 6 bases at V and 3 bases at J; junction bases unmatched: 6. In germline, CDR1 is SGHDT, CDR2 YYEEEE. Here the CDR3 DNA reads TGTGCCAGCACCCCGGGACAGTACTACGAGCAGTACTTC. Its translation: CASTPGQYYEQYF. Full variable domain (outside the CDR3, taken from reference TRBV5-6 and TRBJ2-7): DAGVTQSPTHLIKTRGQQVTLRCSPKSGHDTVSWYQQALGQGPQFIFQYYEEEERQRGNFPDRFSGHQFPNYSSELNVNALLLGDSALYLCASTPGQYYEQYFGPGTRLTVT.

This chain uses TRBV10-3 with TRBJ1-2, with no clear D. The CDR3 has 12 amino acids. The V gene lost 0 bases and the J gene lost 6 bases, with 5 bases spanning the gap. Looked up from germline, CDR1 is ENHRY and CDR2 is SYGVKD. The CDR3 loop is CAISESSDGYTF. The CDR3 coding sequence is TGTGCCATCAGTGAGTCTTCTGATGGCTACACCTTC.

The chain has TRBV5-1 and TRBJ1-2; 10 bases are a match to TRBD1. The germline CDR1 and CDR2 sequences are SGHRS and YFSETQ. The CDR3 has 17 residues. V gave up 2 bases and J gave up 0 bases; unmatched junction bases: 7. In nucleotides, the CDR3 is TGCGCCAGCAGCTTCGACAGGGGGCAGCGAGCTAACTATGGCTACACCTTC. As protein: CASSFDRGQRANYGYTF. Variable domain in full (rest from reference TRBV5-1 and TRBJ1-2): KAGVTQTPRYLIKTRGQQVTLSCSPISGHRSVSWYQQTPGQGLQFLFEYFSETQRNKGNFPGRFSGRQFSNSRSEMNVSTLELGDSALYLCASSFDRGQRANYGYTFGSGTRLTVV.

This chain joins TRBV29-1 and TRBJ2-7, with D maybe TRBD1 (6 bases). V was cut by 7 bases and J by 0 bases, with 10 bases left in between. The CDR3 sequence is 12 residues long. Germline-derived CDR1 and CDR2 are SQVTM and ANQGSEA. CDR3 sequence reads: CSAGQSSYEQYF. CDR3 DNA sequence: TGCAGCGCGGGACAATCCTCCTACGAGCAGTACTTC.

The chain couples TRBV6-5 to TRBJ2-7, with D hard to call. This CDR3 has 15 amino acids. Germline values: CDR1 MNHEY, CDR2 SVGAGI. The ends were cut back, 0 bases at V and 6 bases at J, with 15 bases in the middle. The CDR3 bases are TGTGCCAGCAGTTACTCGCAAGCGAACTTCGGCGAGCAGTACTTC. It is translated as CASSYSQANFGEQYF.

The chain is built from TRBV19 and TRBJ1-2; D is possibly TRBD1 (5 bases). The CDR3 extends over 12 amino acids. Germline CDR1 and CDR2: LNHDA and SQIVND (reference sequence). V was clipped by 10 bases and J by 1 base, with 10 bases between them. CDR3 sequence (DNA): TGTGCCACTGACAGCGTTAACTATGGCTACACCTTC. It is translated as CATDSVNYGYTF.

This clone was seen a single time. The J gene is TRBJ2-7, the V gene TRBV7-9; a possible D gene is TRBD2 (6 bases). V was pared by 2 bases and J by 4 bases, with 9 bases between. The CDR3 covers 13 residues. CDR1 is SEHNR, CDR2 FQNEAQ, per germline (reference sequence). CDR3 DNA: TGTGCCAGCAGCTTAACGGGAGAGTACGAGCAGTACTTC. It codes for CASSLTGEYEQYF. Full variable domain (remainder filled in from reference TRBV7-9 and TRBJ2-7): DTGVSQNPRHKITKRGQNVTFRCDPISEHNRLYWYRQTLGQGPEFLTYFQNEAQLEKSRLLSDRFSAERPKGSFSTLEIQRTEQGDSAMYLCASSLTGEYEQYFGPGTRLTVT.

The V gene is TRBV7-9, the J gene TRBJ1-1; 7 bases map to TRBD1. The CDR3 consists of 14 residues. After removal of 7 bases from V and 1 base from J, the junction contained 6 bases not matched to a gene. Germline V CDR1 and CDR2: SEHNR, FQNEAQ (reference sequence). As DNA, the CDR3 is TGTGCCAGCAAAGAGACAGGGAGGAACACTGAAGCTTTCTTT. Amino acids: CASKETGRNTEAFF.

The gene calls are TRBV6-1 and TRBJ1-5; weak D call: TRBD1 (6 bases). V lost 5 bases and J 6 bases, leaving 17 bases between the germline ends. The CDR3 is 15 amino acids. Germline lookup yields CDR1 MNHNS and CDR2 SASEGT. CDR3 loop: CASSTVGRGSQPQHF. In DNA, the CDR3 is TGTGCCAGCAGTACCGTCGGCAGGGGAAGTCAGCCCCAGCATTTT.

A few counts support this clone. The rearrangement uses TRBV11-1 and TRBJ1-1; weak D call: TRBD1 (5 bases). The V end was cut by 7 bases, the J end by 1 base, with 10 bases between. The CDR3 is 13 residues long. Germline CDR1 and CDR2: SGHAT and FQDESV (reference sequence). The CDR3 sequence is CASIDGQNTEAFF. The CDR3 DNA reads TGTGCCAGCATCGACGGACAGAACACTGAAGCTTTCTTT.

The V gene is TRBV19, the J gene TRBJ2-7; 8 bases agree with TRBD2. Trimming at V came to 3 bases and at J to 4 bases, leaving 5 bases not matched to a gene. CDR1 and CDR2 (germline): LNHDA, SQIVND (reference sequence). There are 14 residues in the CDR3. The CDR3 reads CASSMTTSAYEQYF. The CDR3 DNA reads TGTGCCAGTAGTATGACGACTAGCGCGTACGAGCAGTACTTC. Using reference TRBV19 and TRBJ2-7 for the parts outside the CDR3, the full variable domain is DGGITQSPKYLFRKEGQNVTLSCEQNLNHDAMYWYRQDPGQGLRLIYYSQIVNDFQKGDIAEGYSVSREKKESFPLTVTSAQKNPTAFYLCASSMTTSAYEQYFGPGTRLTVT.

CDR3 sequence reads: CASSLGRTSGSSGELFF. Here the CDR3 DNA reads TGTGCCAGCAGCTTAGGCAGGACTAGCGGGAGTTCCGGGGAGCTGTTTTTT. V usage is TRBV7-9 and J usage is TRBJ2-2; 13 nucleotides agree with TRBD2. Germline assignment: CDR1 SEHNR and CDR2 FQNEAQ (reference sequence). CDR3 length equals 17 residues. The V segment lost 1 base and the J segment 6 bases; nucleotides outside the gene matches: 5.

The rearrangement links TRBV9 to TRBJ1-2; the match to TRBD1 covers 7 bases. This CDR3 region has 12 residues. The V gene's germline CDR1 is SGDLS and CDR2 YYNGEE. V lost 4 bases to trimming and J lost 3 bases; unmatched junction nucleotides: 0. The CDR3 DNA sequence: TGTGCCAGCAGCACAGGGGACTATGGCTACACCTTC. Amino acids: CASSTGDYGYTF.

This rearrangement joins TRBV7-6 to TRBJ1-4; 9 nucleotides match TRBD1. The ends lost 2 bases at V and 7 bases at J; junction bases unmatched: 17. Germline-derived CDR1 and CDR2 are SGHVS and FNYEAQ. CDR3 size: 19 residues. The CDR3 here is CASSLIMGYAGQGIEKLFF. CDR3 DNA: TGTGCCAGCAGCTTAATAATGGGGTATGCGGGACAGGGCATTGAAAAACTGTTTTTT.

The V and J genes are TRBV4-3 and TRBJ1-2; 9 nucleotides match TRBD1. With 4 bases clipped from V and 6 bases from J, the junction kept 9 bases outside the gene matches. This CDR3 is built from 15 residues. Germline CDR1 reads LGHNA; CDR2 reads YSLEER. CDR3: CASSLILRDRDGYTF. In DNA form, the CDR3 reads TGCGCCAGCAGCCTAATACTCCGGGACAGGGATGGCTACACCTTC.

The chain has TRBV11-2 and TRBJ2-1; D assignment may be TRBD1 or TRBD2 (6 bases each). The ends were cut back, 6 bases at V and 2 bases at J, with 11 bases in the middle. This CDR3 comprises 14 residues. Germline V gene sequence: CDR1 SGHAT, CDR2 FQNNGV. CDR3 amino acids: CASSGGLAYNEQFF. The CDR3 DNA reads TGTGCCAGCAGTGGGGGGCTAGCCTACAATGAGCAGTTCTTC. Together with reference TRBV11-2 and TRBJ2-1, the CDR3 gives the full variable domain: EAGVAQSPRYKIIEKRQSVAFWCNPISGHATLYWYQQILGQGPKLLIQFQNNGVVDDSQLPKDRFSAERLKGVDSTLKIQPAKLEDSAVYLCASSGGLAYNEQFFGPGTRLTVL.

The chain uses TRBV5-1 and TRBJ1-6, with D perhaps matching TRBD1 (6 bases). Trimming cost V 0 bases and J 6 bases, with 10 bases left between them. CDR3 length: 15 residues. The germline V gene has CDR1 SGHRS and CDR2 YFSETQ. CDR3 DNA sequence: TGCGCCAGCAGCTTGGATAGGGGGGGTAATTCACCCCTCCACTTT. Encoded protein: CASSLDRGGNSPLHF.

The gene calls are TRBV29-1 and TRBJ1-3, with 8 bases lining up with TRBD1. The germline V gene encodes CDR1 SQVTM and CDR2 ANQGSEA. The CDR3 consists of 15 residues. V shed 2 bases, J shed 0 bases, and the junction held 3 bases outside the gene matches. The CDR3 coding sequence is TGCAGCGTTGAATTGGGACAGGCCTCTGGAAACACCATATATTTT. This encodes CSVELGQASGNTIYF.

The chain couples TRBV7-8 to TRBJ1-2; tentatively, D is TRBD1 (6 bases). Germline CDR1 SGHVS, CDR2 FQNEAQ. V lost 0 bases and J 5 bases, leaving 13 bases between the germline ends. The CDR3 length is 15 residues. CDR3 amino acids: CASSLAQGKRYGYTF. DNA for the CDR3: TGTGCCAGCAGCTTAGCGCAGGGGAAGAGGTATGGCTACACCTTC.

V is TRBV15 and J is TRBJ2-1; unclear D gene. The CDR3 spans 13 residues. Germline V lookup: CDR1 LNHNV, CDR2 YYDKDF (reference sequence). V was clipped by 8 bases and J by 2 bases, with 10 bases between them. CDR3 DNA: TGTGCCACCGGCTCCCTAACCTACAATGAGCAGTTCTTC. Its translation: CATGSLTYNEQFF.

The chain joins TRBV9 to TRBJ2-1; 8 bases agree with TRBD1. Germline loops: CDR1 SGDLS, CDR2 YYNGEE. The length of the CDR3 is 14 residues. With 3 bases clipped from V and 7 bases from J, the junction kept 6 bases outside the gene matches. The CDR3 loop reads CASSAWTGINEQFF. The CDR3 DNA sequence: TGTGCCAGCAGCGCCTGGACAGGGATAAATGAGCAGTTCTTC.